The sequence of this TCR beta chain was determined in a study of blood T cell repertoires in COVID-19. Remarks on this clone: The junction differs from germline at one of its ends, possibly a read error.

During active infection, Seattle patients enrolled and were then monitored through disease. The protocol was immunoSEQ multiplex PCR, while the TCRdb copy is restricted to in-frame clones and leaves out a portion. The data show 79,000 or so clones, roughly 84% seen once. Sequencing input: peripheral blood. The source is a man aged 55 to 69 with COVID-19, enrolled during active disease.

CDR3 sequence: CASREGAGAWETQYF. The CDR3 DNA reads as TGTGCCAGCAGGGAAGGAGCGGGAGCGTGGGAGACCCAGTACTTC. The chain recombines TRBV6-1 with TRBJ2-5; TRBD2 agrees at 8 bases. There are 15 residues in the CDR3. Germline V gene data show CDR1 as MNHNS and CDR2 as SASEGT.